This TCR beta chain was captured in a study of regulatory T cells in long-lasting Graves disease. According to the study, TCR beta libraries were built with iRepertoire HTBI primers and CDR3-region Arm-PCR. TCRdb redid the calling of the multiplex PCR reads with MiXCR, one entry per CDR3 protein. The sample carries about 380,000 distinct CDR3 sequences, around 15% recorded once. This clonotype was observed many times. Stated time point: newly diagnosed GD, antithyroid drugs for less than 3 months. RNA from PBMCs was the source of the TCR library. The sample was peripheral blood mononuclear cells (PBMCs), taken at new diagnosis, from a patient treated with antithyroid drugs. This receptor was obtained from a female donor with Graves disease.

The CDR3 spells CASSLAGGGQETQYF. For the CDR3, the DNA is TGTGCCAGCAGCTTAGCGGGAGGGGGCCAAGAGACCCAGTACTTC. The V call is TRBV7-3, the J call TRBJ2-5; 9 bases fit TRBD2. This CDR3 contains 15 residues. J lost 1 base, V lost 2 bases, and 2 bases had no gene match. CDR1 SGHTA and CDR2 FQGTGA come from the germline V gene.